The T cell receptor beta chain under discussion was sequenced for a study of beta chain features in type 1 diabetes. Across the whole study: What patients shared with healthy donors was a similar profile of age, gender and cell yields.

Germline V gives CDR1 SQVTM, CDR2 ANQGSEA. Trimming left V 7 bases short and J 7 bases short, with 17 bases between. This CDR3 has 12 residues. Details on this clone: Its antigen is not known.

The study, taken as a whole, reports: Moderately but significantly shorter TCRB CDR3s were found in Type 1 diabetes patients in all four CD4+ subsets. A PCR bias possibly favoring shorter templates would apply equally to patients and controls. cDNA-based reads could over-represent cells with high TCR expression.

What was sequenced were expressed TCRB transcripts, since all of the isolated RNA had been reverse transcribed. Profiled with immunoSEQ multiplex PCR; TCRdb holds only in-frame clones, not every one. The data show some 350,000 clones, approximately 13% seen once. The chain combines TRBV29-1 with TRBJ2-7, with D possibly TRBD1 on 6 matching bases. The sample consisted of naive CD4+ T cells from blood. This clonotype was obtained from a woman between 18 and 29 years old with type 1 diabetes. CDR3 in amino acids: CSAKQGFGEQYF. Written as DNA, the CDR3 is TGCAGCGCAAAACAGGGTTTTGGGGAGCAGTACTTC.